The 24 T cell receptor beta chains in this list originate from one sample, sequenced in a study of graft-versus-host responses after intestinal transplantation (dated by TCRdb to the early 2020s). Library generation was performed with the immunoSEQ multiplex PCR assay. Here the immuneACCESS table is served through TCRdb, limited to in-frame sequences with V and J called. Missing clones are a known gap in these copies; in checked studies unresolved V genes cover under half, and the rest lacks a known reason. For this sample there are about 8,300 clones; 85% to 95% appear just once. The ten largest account for approximately 1.5% of the sample. The specimen was PBMCs, collected just over 30 days after intestinal transplant. The receptors were gathered from a human patient who received an intestinal transplant, so some T cells may come from the graft donor.

As DNA, the CDR3 is TGTGCCAGCTCACCGGCCTCGTCTGAAGCTTTCTTT. It codes for CASSPASSEAFF. The V gene is TRBV18, the J gene TRBJ1-1; no clear D gene. Trimming removed 3 bases from V and 6 bases from J, with 8 bases in between. The germline gives CDR1 KGHSH, CDR2 LQKENI. CDR3 length: 12 residues.

V gene TRBV10-1 combines with J gene TRBJ1-2; D gene unclear. V lost 3 bases, J lost 8 bases, and 13 bases lay in between. The CDR3 loop spans 13 amino acids. The germline gives CDR1 WNHNN, CDR2 SYGVQD (reference sequence). The CDR3 DNA reads as TGCGCCAGCAGTGAACGCCTAGAGGAGGGCTACACCTTC. Protein: CASSERLEEGYTF.

The J gene is TRBJ2-1, the V gene TRBV5-1, with no clear D. V was shortened by 0 bases and J by 5 bases, with 9 bases between the two germline ends. The CDR3 totals 14 residues. From germline, CDR1 is SGHRS and CDR2 YFSETQ. The CDR3 reads CASSLGGNNNEQFF. The CDR3, as DNA: TGCGCCAGCAGCTTGGGTGGGAACAACAATGAGCAGTTCTTC.

This chain uses TRBV10-3 with TRBJ2-3; no definite D call. CDR1 ENHRY and CDR2 SYGVKD come from the germline V gene. Trimming stripped 10 bases from V and 1 base from J, with 18 bases between. This CDR3 region has 15 residues. CDR3 DNA: TGTGCCACCTCCTCCTCCCTCATGGGCACAGATACGCAGTATTTT. It yields the protein CATSSSLMGTDTQYF.

The genes are TRBV15 and TRBJ2-6; D not resolved. CDR3 length equals 15 residues. The V gene lost 4 bases and the J gene lost 0 bases, with 7 bases spanning the gap. CDR1 is LNHNV and CDR2 is YYDKDF in the germline V gene (reference sequence). CDR3 nucleotides: TGTGCCACCAGCACGGAAAGCTCTGGGGCCAACGTCCTGACTTTC. Its translation: CATSTESSGANVLTF.

The chain has TRBV5-1 and TRBJ2-5; a possible D gene is TRBD1 (6 bases). V was pared by 5 bases and J by 2 bases, with 10 bases between. CDR1 and CDR2 (germline): SGHRS, YFSETQ. CDR3 size: 13 residues. The CDR3 protein is CASRGQRQETQYF. Written as DNA, the CDR3 is TGCGCCAGCAGAGGACAGCGACAAGAGACCCAGTACTTC.

The V call is TRBV10-1, the J call TRBJ2-7; D is ambiguous. The CDR3 contains 13 residues. V lost 0 bases, J lost 1 base, and 4 bases lay in between. Germline V gene lookup returns CDR1 WNHNN and CDR2 SYGVQD (reference sequence). CDR3 bases: TGCGCCAGCAGTGAGTCGGCATCCTACGAGCAGTACTTC. Its translation: CASSESASYEQYF.

The gene calls are TRBV19 and TRBJ1-3; no firm D call. Trimming cost V 3 bases and J 0 bases, with 9 bases left between them. This CDR3 region has 15 residues. CDR1 is LNHDA, CDR2 SQIVND, per germline (reference sequence). CDR3 amino acids: CASSIGQFSGNTIYF. As DNA, the CDR3 is TGTGCCAGTAGTATCGGGCAGTTCTCTGGAAACACCATATATTTT.

The V call is TRBV19, the J call TRBJ2-7, with a possible D match to TRBD2 (5 bases). The germline V gene encodes CDR1 LNHDA and CDR2 SQIVND (reference sequence). V was clipped by 7 bases and J by 5 bases, with 12 bases between them. The CDR3 is made up of 12 amino acids. The CDR3 loop reads CASTGVDDEQYF. CDR3 DNA: TGTGCCAGTACCGGGGTTGATGACGAGCAGTACTTC.

This chain joins TRBV4-1 and TRBJ2-7, with 11 bases lining up with TRBD2. Trimming took 5 bases from V and 7 from J; bases not matched to a gene: 7. CDR3 length equals 14 residues. Germline V lookup: CDR1 MGHRA, CDR2 YSYEKL. In DNA form, the CDR3 reads TGCGCCAGCAGCGGTAGCGGGGGGGCAGGGGAGCAGTACTTC. This encodes CASSGSGGAGEQYF.

This clone was counted once. The V gene is TRBV5-1, the J gene TRBJ2-7; D possibly corresponds to TRBD1 (5 bases). Between the trimmed V and J ends, which lost 0 bases and 2 bases, there was a span of 12 bases. Germline CDR1 is SGHRS and CDR2 is YFSETQ. The CDR3 runs to 15 residues. CDR3 in amino acids: CASSLVTGATYEQYF. Written as DNA, the CDR3 is TGCGCCAGCAGCTTGGTCACAGGTGCTACCTACGAGCAGTACTTC.

The rearrangement links TRBV2 to TRBJ2-1; TRBD2 might be the D (5 bases). Per the germline V gene, CDR1 is SNHLY and CDR2 is FYNNEI. Trimming took off 6 bases at V and 4 bases at J, with 16 bases between the two ends. The CDR3 runs 15 residues. CDR3: CASRDAGLEYNEQFF. The CDR3 DNA reads as TGTGCCAGCAGGGACGCCGGACTGGAATACAATGAGCAGTTCTTC.

The chain recombines TRBV4-1 with TRBJ2-7; D unresolved. The germline V and J ends were trimmed by 4 bases and 2 bases, with 15 bases remaining between them. Germline values: CDR1 MGHRA, CDR2 YSYEKL. This CDR3 region has 15 residues. Here the CDR3 reads CASSPNKGSTYEQYF. Written as DNA, the CDR3 is TGCGCCAGCAGCCCGAATAAGGGCTCCACCTACGAGCAGTACTTC.

This chain uses TRBV19 with TRBJ2-1, with D perhaps given as TRBD1 or TRBD2 (5 bases each). This CDR3 has 15 residues. In germline, CDR1 is LNHDA, CDR2 SQIVND (reference sequence). CDR3 in amino acids: CATQPGTSTSNEQFF. CDR3 coding DNA: TGTGCTACACAGCCCGGGACGTCAACGTCCAATGAGCAGTTCTTC.

This chain links TRBV5-5 with TRBJ1-2; 7 bases match TRBD1. Germline trimming cut 3 bases from V and 8 bases from J; bases unmatched to any gene: 16. Germline V CDR1 and CDR2: SGHKS, YYEKEE (reference sequence). CDR3 length equals 16 residues. The CDR3 DNA sequence: TGTGCCAGCAGCTCCCCGCGAGGTCAGGGGGTAGAGGGCTACACCTTC. Translated: CASSSPRGQGVEGYTF.

The chain carries TRBV4-2 and TRBJ2-3; 14 bases are shared with TRBD2. Trimming at V came to 1 base and at J to 0 bases, leaving 3 bases not matched to a gene. Germline CDR1 LGHNA, CDR2 YNFKEQ. This CDR3 has 18 amino acids. The CDR3 spells CASSQGLAGGPSTDTQYF. The CDR3 region has the DNA TGTGCCAGCAGCCAAGGACTAGCGGGGGGGCCTAGCACAGATACGCAGTATTTT.

The chain recombines TRBV2 with TRBJ1-1; D ambiguous. V was cut by 6 bases and J by 0 bases, with 5 bases left in between. Per germline, CDR1 SNHLY and CDR2 FYNNEI. The CDR3 length is 12 residues. Written as DNA, the CDR3 is TGTGCCAGCAGGTACATGAACACTGAAGCTTTCTTT. It translates to CASRYMNTEAFF.

This rearrangement joins TRBV10-2 to TRBJ1-2; possible D gene TRBD1, 6 bases. From germline, CDR1 is WSHSY and CDR2 SAAADI. This CDR3 contains 13 residues. Trimming cost V 7 bases and J 8 bases, with 17 bases left between them. DNA of the CDR3: TGCGCCAGCAAGGACTCAGGGGCCGGGGGCTACACCTTC. Its protein product is CASKDSGAGGYTF.

The chain is built from TRBV2 and TRBJ2-7; TRBD1 aligns across 10 bases. Germline V CDR1 and CDR2: SNHLY, FYNNEI. V lost 6 bases, J lost 1 base, and 9 bases stayed unmatched. This CDR3 has 16 amino acids. The CDR3 sequence: CASRDRGYRSSYEQYF. The CDR3 DNA sequence: TGTGCCAGCAGGGACAGGGGGTATAGGAGTTCCTACGAGCAGTACTTC. Complete variable domain (other parts from reference TRBV2 and TRBJ2-7): EPEVTQTPSHQVTQMGQEVILRCVPISNHLYFYWYRQILGQKVEFLVSFYNNEISEKSEIFDDQFSVERPDGSNFTLKIRSTKLEDSAMYFCASRDRGYRSSYEQYFGPGTRLTVT.

The rearrangement uses TRBV5-5 and TRBJ2-1; D is uncertain. This CDR3 is 12 amino acids long. V was cut by 1 base and J by 5 bases, with 4 bases left in between. Germline V gene data show CDR1 as SGHKS and CDR2 as YYEKEE (reference sequence). The CDR3 DNA reads as TGTGCCAGCAGCTTGACAGACAATGAGCAGTTCTTC. Protein sequence: CASSLTDNEQFF.

The genes are TRBV6-5 and TRBJ2-1; 8 nucleotides match TRBD2. Germline V gene lookup returns CDR1 MNHEY and CDR2 SVGAGI. Trimming at V came to 7 bases and at J to 4 bases, leaving 6 bases not matched to a gene. CDR3 length equals 14 residues. CDR3 amino acids: CASTPGGGYNEQFF. DNA for the CDR3: TGTGCCAGCACCCCGGGGGGGGGTTACAATGAGCAGTTCTTC.

The V and J genes are TRBV6-1 and TRBJ1-1; maybe TRBD1 (5 bases). The CDR3 contains 15 residues. Per the germline V gene, CDR1 is MNHNS and CDR2 is SASEGT. V was cut by 2 bases and J by 0 bases, with 10 bases left in between. This CDR3 is CASSEWGSLNTEAFF. For the CDR3, the DNA is TGTGCCAGCAGTGAATGGGGCAGTCTGAACACTGAAGCTTTCTTT.

This chain joins TRBV6-1 and TRBJ2-3, with D perhaps TRBD1 or TRBD2 (5 bases each). The V gene's germline CDR1 is MNHNS and CDR2 SASEGT. There are 15 residues in the CDR3. The V end was cut by 1 base, the J end by 1 base, with 9 bases between. The CDR3 spells CASSEVVGGTDTQYF. CDR3 in DNA: TGTGCCAGCAGTGAAGTGGTGGGGGGCACAGATACGCAGTATTTT.

The DNA of the CDR3 is TGCGCCAGCAGCTTGCTGTGGGGGACTCCCTACGAGCAGTACTTC. It yields the protein CASSLLWGTPYEQYF. The chain carries TRBV5-1 and TRBJ2-7, with D perhaps matching TRBD2 (6 bases). The germline CDR1 and CDR2 sequences are SGHRS and YFSETQ. V was clipped by 1 base and J by 2 bases, with 13 bases between them. The CDR3 length is 15 residues.